This T cell receptor (beta chain) is drawn from a study of cytomegalovirus exposure and HLA in healthy donors. Study-wide results and caveats: A later analysis found common viral pathogens apparently linked to several of the most significant clusters. Rates of TCR association differed by HLA locus in a later analysis, with DRB1 highest and HLA-C lowest.

13 Jbeta primers and 60 Vbeta primers were used for the PCR. This table comes from immunoSEQ multiplex PCR, and its TCRdb copy is limited to in-frame clones, with some not included. The sample contains approximately 100,000 clones, about 80% of which appear only once. The CDR3 runs 16 residues. CDR1 MNHNY and CDR2 SVGAGI come from the germline V gene (reference sequence). The V and J ends lost 0 bases and 0 bases respectively, with 12 bases between them. This clone turned up a few times. Its antigen is unidentified. This clonotype was obtained from a woman aged 40 to 50 in good health and CMV-seropositive. Sequences were obtained from PBMCs. V and J are TRBV6-6 and TRBJ2-7, with a weak D call TRBD2 (6 bases). CDR3 nucleotides: TGTGCCAGCAGTTACTCGGGCGGGGCCTACTCCTACGAGCAGTACTTC. It is translated as CASSYSGGAYSYEQYF.